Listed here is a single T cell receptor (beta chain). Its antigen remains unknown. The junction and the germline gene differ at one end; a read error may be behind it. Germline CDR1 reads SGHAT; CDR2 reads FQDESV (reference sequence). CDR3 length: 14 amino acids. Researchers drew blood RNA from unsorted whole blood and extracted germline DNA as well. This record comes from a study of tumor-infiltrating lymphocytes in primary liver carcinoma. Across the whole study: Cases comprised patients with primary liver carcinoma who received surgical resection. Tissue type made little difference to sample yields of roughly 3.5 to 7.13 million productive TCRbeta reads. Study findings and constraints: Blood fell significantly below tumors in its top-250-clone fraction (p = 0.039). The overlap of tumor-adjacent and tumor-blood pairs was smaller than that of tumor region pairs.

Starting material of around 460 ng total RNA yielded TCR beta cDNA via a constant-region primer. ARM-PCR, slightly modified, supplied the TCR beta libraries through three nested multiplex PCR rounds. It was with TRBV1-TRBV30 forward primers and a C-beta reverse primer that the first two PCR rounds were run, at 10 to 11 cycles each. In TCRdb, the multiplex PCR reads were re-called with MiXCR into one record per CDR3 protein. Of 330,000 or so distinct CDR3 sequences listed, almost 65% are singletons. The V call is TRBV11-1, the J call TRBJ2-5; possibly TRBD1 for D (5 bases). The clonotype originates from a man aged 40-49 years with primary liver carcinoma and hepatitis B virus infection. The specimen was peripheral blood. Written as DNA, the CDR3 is TGTGCCAGCAGTGCACAGGTGGAAGTGGAGATCCAGTACTTC. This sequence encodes CASSAQVEVEIQYF.